This T cell receptor (beta chain) came from a study of cytomegalovirus exposure and HLA in healthy donors (dated by TCRdb to about 2017). Regarding the study in general: An earlier analysis of more than 550 of the donors reported under 300 Gb of sequence data and around 120 million unique TCR beta sequences obtained from about 180 million T cells. An early release covering 500 to 750 HLA-typed donors comprised approximately 300 gigabases of sequencing data and some 79 million unique TCR sequences. Of the 300 to 450 genotyped donors, 75% to 85% were placed in the genetic ancestry cluster associated with self-reported Caucasian donors. The study aimed to test whether signatures of past pathogen exposure could be identified by cataloging public T cell receptors. The study profiled the T cell repertoires of 500 to 800 subjects by immunosequencing and related them to cytomegalovirus serostatus. In addition to the first cohort of 650 to 800 subjects, a separate validation cohort of 130 or so different subjects was used. High-throughput TCR immunosequencing, statistical association of individual TCRs with disease status, and machine learning were combined to predict cytomegalovirus infection status. In a later analysis, previously published TCR beta repertoires from 666 donors were re-analyzed and high-resolution HLA genotyping was added so that TCR occurrence patterns could be studied. Rather than drawing on any new phenotypic data, the later analysis identified candidate immune exposures from TCR beta sequences and the way those sequences occurred across donors. To decide whether each TCR beta V gene segment behaved as functional or pseudogenic, an earlier analysis of over 500 of the donors relied on high-throughput TCR beta sequencing. Alongside the repertoire data, information on donor age, sex, ethnicity and CMV serostatus was compiled. A later genetic analysis used genome-wide SNP genotypes for about 65% of the roughly 700 donors, treating that subset as a discovery cohort. Every discovery cohort repertoire had been produced on one sequencing platform. HLA typing covered class I and class II loci at four-digit resolution. The number of typed donors differed by locus: about 620-640 for A, B, C, DRB1 and DQB1; 500 to 550 for DQA1; some 590 for DPA1; and about 450 for DPB1. Several DR-DQ haplotypes were handled as single units for association and clustering because linkage in the cohort was strong. Across around 400 genotyped donors of the cohort, an average of roughly 250,000 unique TCR beta nucleotide sequences per donor were sequenced, and roughly a sixth of those sequences were non-productive. What the research found in general, with its limitations: At a false discovery rate of 0.05, a later analysis linked under 20,000 TCR beta sequences to specific HLA alleles. Because HLA typing was missing for some donors at each locus, association tests included only the typed subset. V-gene and J-gene trimming of TCR beta chains was associated with a missense DCLRE1C variant in a later genetic analysis, and the association was replicated in an independent cohort. A cluster of highly shared sequence variants was judged likely to represent a technical artifact of the sequencing pipeline. In a later analysis, HLA-associated TCR beta chains were found to be more clonally expanded and to have lower generation probabilities than equally common non-associated chains. An earlier analysis of around 500 of the donors showed that most TCR beta V segments appeared in productive rearrangements either about 87% or about 30% of the time, which broadly matched IMGT annotations. In a later analysis, TCR association rates were found to vary across HLA loci, with the most associated TCRs seen for DRB1 alleles and the fewest for HLA-C alleles. Strong co-occurrence of HLA alleles, especially DR and DQ, made assigning TCR associations to individual alleles difficult. A further reported finding was that TCR beta sequences accurately predicted the HLA-A and HLA-B alleles for most subjects in the first cohort. According to the authors, the approach could potentially be generalized to other disease states and immunological phenotypes. In a later analysis, most CMV-associated TCR beta chains were found to appear HLA-restricted, with HLA associations seemingly driven largely by CMV exposure. The only immune exposure information available for the cohort was CMV serostatus. In this cohort, only TCR beta chains were sequenced, and detectable features were limited by the absence of alpha or paired-chain data. A later genetic analysis reported fewer N-insertions in productive TCRs among donors in an Asian-associated ancestry cluster than the roughly 670-donor mean. Correlated functional status among segregating V segments might reflect linkage disequilibrium, but an unknown experimental factor could not be ruled out. Across donors, most TCR sequences were observed very rarely, whereas some public TCRs were present in many individuals. In the study, approximately 160 TCR beta chains were listed as associated with cytomegalovirus. In both the original and validation cohorts, the classifier was reported to diagnose cytomegalovirus status with high specificity and sensitivity. In vitro tests confirmed that a few of the cytomegalovirus-associated TCR beta chains recognize cytomegalovirus antigens. Presence/absence analyses assumed roughly uniform sequencing depth across donors, an assumption that may not hold. Several of the top co-occurrence clusters appeared to be linked to parvovirus B19, influenza, CMV and Epstein-Barr virus, according to a later analysis. Some IMGT-functional V segments, including TRBV6-2 and TRBV6-3, could not be distinguished by the 87-base-pair reads and were therefore excluded. The earlier analysis of 587 of the donors excluded about 16 rarely observed V segments, including chromosome 9 orphons, because counts were too low.

Concerning this clone itself: Its antigen specificity is not known. One base away there is no much larger clone; base qualities are not given.

Receptor libraries were prepared by the immunoSEQ multiplex PCR assay. The multiplex PCR relied on a mix of 60 forward primers for TCR Vbeta segments and 13 reverse primers for TCR Jbeta segments. The CDR3 region of rearranged TCR beta genes was amplified from genomic DNA by a multiplex PCR assay. The amplified TCR beta libraries were sequenced on the Illumina HiSeq System as 87-base-pair reads. Concerning the study's data processing: A later analysis tallied about 77 million unique TCR beta chains across the 700 or so repertoires, and around 10 million of those chains were shared by two or more donors. Raw reads were error-corrected and collapsed into unique sequences by a nearest-neighbor algorithm in which closely related sequences were merged to remove PCR and sequencing errors. V, D and J gene segments were assigned by aligning CDR3 sequences to IMGT reference sequences. For a sequence to be retained, at least a six-nucleotide match to both a V gene segment and a J gene segment was required. A rearrangement counted as productive if the CDR3 had no stop codons and remained in frame with V and J, and every other rearrangement counted as non-productive. CDR3 was defined according to IMGT convention as the region running from the second conserved V-encoded cysteine to the conserved J-encoded phenylalanine. Sequences without an unambiguous match to a single V gene segment were excluded from the earlier analysis of a few hundred of the donors. In an earlier analysis of a few hundred of the donors, V segments were called functional above 56.7% productive rearrangements and were called segregating when the between-donor standard deviation exceeded 5%. A statistical classification framework was built for diagnosing cytomegalovirus status from the catalog of TCR beta chain sequences. V and J gene assignment, in a later analysis, came from comparing TCR nucleotide sequences with IMGT/GENE-DB human TR gene sequences. A later analysis assigned CDR3 sequences and most-parsimonious VDJ recombination scenarios with the TCRdist pipeline. A later analysis defined each TCR beta chain by its CDR3 amino acid sequence plus V-gene family, and excluded reads lacking a unique V-gene family. A later analysis removed 592 highly shared, low-generation-probability nucleotide sequences to deal with suspected cross-contamination and a sequencing artifact. In a later analysis, a clonal expansion index was calculated for each public chain from normalized within-repertoire ranks of inferred template counts. In a later analysis, generation probabilities were computed using a VDJ recombination model fitted to out-of-frame rearrangements, and the results were checked against IGoR. In a later analysis, hypergeometric tests were used to score TCR-TCR, TCR-HLA and TCR-CMV co-occurrence, with a repertoire-size bias correction applied to TCR pairs. In a later analysis, false discovery rates were estimated by permuting HLA or CMV assignments 20 times. In a later analysis, co-occurring TCRs were grouped using DBSCAN, with TCRdist sequence similarity added in when clustering inside HLA-allele-positive subsets. Repertoires with fewer than 30,000 or more than 120,000 public chains, plus five repertoires with anomalous nucleotide sharing, were excluded from co-occurrence clustering. TCRdb re-hosts the immuneACCESS table, in-frame sequences only. Its copies lack some clones; in the studies checked, an unresolved V gene accounts for under half of them, and the cause for the rest is not known. For V, J and clone size, that table is used; D and trimming come from the DNA. This sample holds 120,000 to 150,000 clones; just under 70% were observed only once. Together, the top ten hold around 4.7% of the sample.

The CDR3 contains 11 residues, cysteine and phenylalanine counted. CDR3 DNA only is kept here, 33 bases in frame from base 1. The junction shows trimming of 1 base on V and 15 bases on J, plus 11 bases between the germline ends. The germline V gene sets CDR1 to LGHNT and CDR2 to FRNRAP. In total, fewer than 750 healthy bone marrow donors made up the cohort. At the time of sampling, all cohort members were nominally healthy, though unrecorded immune exposures were likely present. The donor was CMV seronegative and belonged to the group of around 400 seronegative cohort members. A peripheral blood sample was provided by each donor, and peripheral blood mononuclear cells were used for TCR beta sequencing. The Qiagen DNeasy Blood Extraction Kit was used to extract genomic DNA from the blood cell samples.

The sample consisted of PBMCs. This sequence uses TRBV12-5 and TRBJ2-3; TRBD1 is a weak D gene call, 6 bases matching. The TCR originated in a man aged 60 to 69 in good health and CMV-seronegative. Here is the DNA: TGTGCTAGTGGTTTGGGACAGGTGAACTATTTT. Its protein is CASGLGQVNYF.